This T cell receptor (beta chain) appears in the sequencing data of a study of T cells after somatic rescue of genetic block (dated by TCRdb to 2018 to 2021). For the wider study: What the study looked at was long-term robustness, specifically in a T-cell system that came about through somatic rescue of a genetic block in T-cell development.

The library was produced with the immunoSEQ multiplex PCR assay. TCRdb carries this immuneACCESS record with in-frame sequences only. Its versions omit some clonotypes, under half of them owing to an unresolved V gene in the studies checked, with the rest unexplained. The table for this sample lists about 72,000 clones; roughly 88% of them were counted only once. Of the sample, approximately 2.9% falls within the top ten clones. This clone has a single count. What this receptor recognizes is not known. Per-base quality was not reported, and no clone a single base away is much larger than it. Inclusive of the bounding cysteine and phenylalanine, the CDR3 is 16 residues long. The kept DNA is CDR3 alone, 48 bases in frame from the first base. Taken from the germline V gene, the CDR1 and CDR2 loops are SGDLS and YYNGEE. V lost 5 bases and J lost 0 bases, and the count of bases not matched to a germline gene is 8.

Rearrangement joined TRBV9 to TRBJ2-3; the junction holds 8 bases that match TRBD2. The receptor's source is a young man. The sample consisted of peripheral blood mononuclear cells (PBMCs). The bases are TGTGCCAGCAGATTCGGGGGGGCCCCTAGCACAGATACGCAGTATTTT. It translates as CASRFGGAPSTDTQYF.